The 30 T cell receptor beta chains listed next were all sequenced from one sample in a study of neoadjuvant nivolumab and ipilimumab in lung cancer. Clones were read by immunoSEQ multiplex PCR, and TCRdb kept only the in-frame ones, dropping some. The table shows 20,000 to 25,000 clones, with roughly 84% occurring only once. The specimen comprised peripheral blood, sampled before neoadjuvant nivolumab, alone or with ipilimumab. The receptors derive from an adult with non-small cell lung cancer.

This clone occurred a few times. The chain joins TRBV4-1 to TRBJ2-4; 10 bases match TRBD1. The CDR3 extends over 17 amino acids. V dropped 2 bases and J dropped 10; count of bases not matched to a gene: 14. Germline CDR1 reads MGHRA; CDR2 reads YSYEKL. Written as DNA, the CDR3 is TGCGCCAGCAGCCAACCCTTTTCCCGGGACAGGGGTCAAATTCAGTACTTC. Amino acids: CASSQPFSRDRGQIQYF.

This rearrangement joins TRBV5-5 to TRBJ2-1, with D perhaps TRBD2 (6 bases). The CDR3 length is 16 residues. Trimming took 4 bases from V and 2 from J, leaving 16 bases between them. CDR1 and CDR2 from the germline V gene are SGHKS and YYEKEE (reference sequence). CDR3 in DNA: TGTGCCAGCAGCGCCACCCGGGGGAGCACCTACAATGAGCAGTTCTTC. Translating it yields CASSATRGSTYNEQFF. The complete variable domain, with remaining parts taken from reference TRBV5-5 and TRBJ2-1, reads DAGVTQSPTHLIKTRGQQVTLRCSPISGHKSVSWYQQVLGQGPQFIFQYYEKEERGRGNFPDRFSARQFPNYSSELNVNALLLGDSALYLCASSATRGSTYNEQFFGPGTRLTVL.

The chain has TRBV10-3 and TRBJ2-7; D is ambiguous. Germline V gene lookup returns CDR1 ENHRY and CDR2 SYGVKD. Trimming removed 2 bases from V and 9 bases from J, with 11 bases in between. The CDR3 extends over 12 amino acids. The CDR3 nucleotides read TGTGCCATCAGTGAGCCCCTTAAATCGCAGTACTTC. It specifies CAISEPLKSQYF.

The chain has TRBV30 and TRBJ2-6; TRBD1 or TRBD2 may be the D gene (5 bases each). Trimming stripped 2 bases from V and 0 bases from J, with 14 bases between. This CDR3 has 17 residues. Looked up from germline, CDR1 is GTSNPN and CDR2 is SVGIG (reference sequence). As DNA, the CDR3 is TGTGCCTGGAGTCGGGACCGCAGCTCCTCTGGGGCCAACGTCCTGACTTTC. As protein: CAWSRDRSSSGANVLTF. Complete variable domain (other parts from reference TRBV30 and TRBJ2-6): SQTIHQWPATLVQPVGSPLSLECTVEGTSNPNLYWYRQAAGRGLQLLFYSVGIGQISSEVPQNLSASRPQDRQFILSSKKLLLSDSGFYLCAWSRDRSSSGANVLTFGAGSRLTVL.

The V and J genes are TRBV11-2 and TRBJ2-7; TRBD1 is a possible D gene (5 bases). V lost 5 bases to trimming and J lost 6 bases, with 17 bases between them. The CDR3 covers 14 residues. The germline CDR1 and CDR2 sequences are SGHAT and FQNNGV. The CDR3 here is CASSPWGNKREQYF. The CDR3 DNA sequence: TGTGCCAGCAGCCCCTGGGGCAACAAACGCGAGCAGTACTTC. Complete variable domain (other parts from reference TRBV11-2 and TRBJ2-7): EAGVAQSPRYKIIEKRQSVAFWCNPISGHATLYWYQQILGQGPKLLIQFQNNGVVDDSQLPKDRFSAERLKGVDSTLKIQPAKLEDSAVYLCASSPWGNKREQYFGPGTRLTVT.

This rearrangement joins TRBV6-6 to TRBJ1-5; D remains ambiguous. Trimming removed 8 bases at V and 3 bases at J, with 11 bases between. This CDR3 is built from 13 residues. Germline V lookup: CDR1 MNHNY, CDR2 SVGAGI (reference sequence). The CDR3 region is CASRRIANQPQHF. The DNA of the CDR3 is TGTGCCAGCCGACGTATAGCCAATCAGCCCCAGCATTTT.

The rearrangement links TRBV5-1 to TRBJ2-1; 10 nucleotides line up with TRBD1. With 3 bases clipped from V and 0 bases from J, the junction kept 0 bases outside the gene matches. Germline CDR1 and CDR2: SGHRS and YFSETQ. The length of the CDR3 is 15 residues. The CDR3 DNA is TGCGCCAGCAGCTGGACAGGGGGCTCCTACAATGAGCAGTTCTTC. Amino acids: CASSWTGGSYNEQFF.

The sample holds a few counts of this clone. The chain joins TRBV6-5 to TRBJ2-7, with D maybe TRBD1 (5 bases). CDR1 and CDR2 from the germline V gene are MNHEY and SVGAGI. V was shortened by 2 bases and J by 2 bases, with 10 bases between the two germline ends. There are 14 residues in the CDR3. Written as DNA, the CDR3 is TGTGCCAGCAGTTACGACGAGGACACCTACGAGCAGTACTTC. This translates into CASSYDEDTYEQYF.

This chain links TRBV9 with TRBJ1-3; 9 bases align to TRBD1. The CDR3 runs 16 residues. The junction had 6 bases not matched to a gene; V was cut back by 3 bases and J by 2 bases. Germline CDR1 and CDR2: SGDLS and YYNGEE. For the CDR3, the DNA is TGTGCCAGCAGCGAGGTTCGACAGGGGGCTGGAAACACCATATATTTT. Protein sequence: CASSEVRQGAGNTIYF.

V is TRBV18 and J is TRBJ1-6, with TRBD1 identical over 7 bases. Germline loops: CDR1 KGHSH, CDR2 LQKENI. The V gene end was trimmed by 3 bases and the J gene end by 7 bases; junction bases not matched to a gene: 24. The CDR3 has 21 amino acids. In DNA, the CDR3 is TGTGCCAGCTCACCGAGAATTACGGGACAGACGAAAGACGGACCGAATTCACCCCTCCACTTT. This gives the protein CASSPRITGQTKDGPNSPLHF.

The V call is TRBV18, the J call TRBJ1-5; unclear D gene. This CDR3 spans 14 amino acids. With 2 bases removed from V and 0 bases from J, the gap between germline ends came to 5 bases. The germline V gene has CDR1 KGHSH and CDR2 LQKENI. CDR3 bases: TGTGCCAGCTCACCAGGGCTTAGCAATCAGCCCCAGCATTTT. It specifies CASSPGLSNQPQHF.

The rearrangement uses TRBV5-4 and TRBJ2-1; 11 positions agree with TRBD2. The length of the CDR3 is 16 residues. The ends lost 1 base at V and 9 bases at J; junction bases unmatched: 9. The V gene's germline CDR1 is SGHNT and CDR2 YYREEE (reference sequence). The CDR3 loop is CASSLSLAGGEGEQFF. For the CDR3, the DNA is TGTGCCAGCAGCTTGAGTCTAGCGGGAGGAGAGGGTGAGCAGTTCTTC. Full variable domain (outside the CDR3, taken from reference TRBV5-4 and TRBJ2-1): ETGVTQSPTHLIKTRGQQVTLRCSSQSGHNTVSWYQQALGQGPQFIFQYYREEENGRGNFPPRFSGLQFPNYSSELNVNALELDDSALYLCASSLSLAGGEGEQFFGPGTRLTVL.

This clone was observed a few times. CDR3 bases: TGTGCCAGCAGCTTCACCCAGATCTATGGCTACACCTTC. This encodes CASSFTQIYGYTF. This chain joins TRBV7-8 and TRBJ1-2; the D is unclear. The V gene lost 3 bases and the J gene lost 4 bases, with 9 bases spanning the gap. Per germline, CDR1 SGHVS and CDR2 FQNEAQ. This CDR3 contains 13 residues.

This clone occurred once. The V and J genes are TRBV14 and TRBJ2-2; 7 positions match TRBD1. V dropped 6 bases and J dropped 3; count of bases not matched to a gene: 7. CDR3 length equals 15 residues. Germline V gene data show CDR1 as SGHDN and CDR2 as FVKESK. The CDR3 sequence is CASSPFTGDTGELFF. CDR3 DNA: TGTGCCAGCAGTCCTTTCACAGGGGACACCGGGGAGCTGTTTTTT.

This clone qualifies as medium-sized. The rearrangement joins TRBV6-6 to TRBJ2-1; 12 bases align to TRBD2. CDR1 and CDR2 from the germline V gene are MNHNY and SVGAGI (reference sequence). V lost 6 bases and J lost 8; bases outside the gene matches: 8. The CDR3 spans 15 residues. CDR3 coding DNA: TGTGCCAGCAGCGTGTATCCTAGCGGGAGGGATGAGCAGTTCTTC. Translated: CASSVYPSGRDEQFF.

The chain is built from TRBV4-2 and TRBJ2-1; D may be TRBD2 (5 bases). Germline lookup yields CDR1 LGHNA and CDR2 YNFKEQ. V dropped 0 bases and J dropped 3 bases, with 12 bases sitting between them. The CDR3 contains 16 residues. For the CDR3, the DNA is TGTGCCAGCAGCCAAGATCGGGGTAGCGTCTACAATGAGCAGTTCTTC. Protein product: CASSQDRGSVYNEQFF.

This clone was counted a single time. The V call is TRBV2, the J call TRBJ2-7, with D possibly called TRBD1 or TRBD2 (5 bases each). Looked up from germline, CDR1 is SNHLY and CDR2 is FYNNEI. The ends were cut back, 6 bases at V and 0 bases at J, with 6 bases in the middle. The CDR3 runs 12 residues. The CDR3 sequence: CASRGVSYEQYF. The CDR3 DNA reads TGTGCCAGCAGGGGGGTCTCCTACGAGCAGTACTTC.

CDR3 amino acids: CASSSWTGGNTGELFF. The DNA for the CDR3 is TGTGCCAGCAGCTCATGGACAGGGGGAAACACCGGGGAGCTGTTTTTT. The chain employs TRBV5-6 and TRBJ2-2, with 10 positions matching TRBD1. After removal of 3 bases from V and 2 bases from J, the junction contained 4 bases not matched to a gene. Germline loops: CDR1 SGHDT, CDR2 YYEEEE. The CDR3 consists of 16 residues. The complete variable domain, with remaining parts taken from reference TRBV5-6 and TRBJ2-2, reads DAGVTQSPTHLIKTRGQQVTLRCSPKSGHDTVSWYQQALGQGPQFIFQYYEEEERQRGNFPDRFSGHQFPNYSSELNVNALLLGDSALYLCASSSWTGGNTGELFFGEGSRLTVL.

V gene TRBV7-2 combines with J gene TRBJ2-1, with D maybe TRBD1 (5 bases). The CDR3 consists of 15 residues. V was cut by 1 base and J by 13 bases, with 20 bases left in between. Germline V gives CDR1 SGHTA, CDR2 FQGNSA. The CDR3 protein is CASSLEQGNRLPQFF. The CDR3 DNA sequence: TGTGCCAGCAGCTTAGAGCAGGGCAACAGATTACCCCAGTTCTTC.

CDR3 amino acids: CASSETSGPEETQYF. In DNA form, the CDR3 reads TGTGCCAGCAGTGAGACGAGCGGGCCTGAAGAGACCCAGTACTTC. The rearrangement links TRBV25-1 to TRBJ2-5; D may be TRBD2 (6 bases). This CDR3 spans 15 amino acids. V was clipped by 3 bases and J by 3 bases, with 14 bases between them. The germline V gene has CDR1 MGHDK and CDR2 SYGVNS. The whole variable domain, filled in from reference TRBV25-1 and TRBJ2-5, reads EADIYQTPRYLVIGTGKKITLECSQTMGHDKMYWYQQDPGMELHLIHYSYGVNSTEKGDLSSESTVSRIRTEHFPLTLESARPSHTSQYLCASSETSGPEETQYFGPGTRLLVL.

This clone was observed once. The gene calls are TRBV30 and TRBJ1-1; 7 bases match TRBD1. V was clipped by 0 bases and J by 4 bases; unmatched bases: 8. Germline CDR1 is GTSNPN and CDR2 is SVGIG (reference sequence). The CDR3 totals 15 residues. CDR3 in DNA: TGTGCCTGGAGTGTACCGGGGGCAGGGGGCACTGAAGCTTTCTTT. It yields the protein CAWSVPGAGGTEAFF.

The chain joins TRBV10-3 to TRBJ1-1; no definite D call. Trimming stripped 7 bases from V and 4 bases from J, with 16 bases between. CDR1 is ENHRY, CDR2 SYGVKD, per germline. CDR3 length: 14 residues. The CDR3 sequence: CAITLRVVGTEAFF. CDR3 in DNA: TGTGCCATCACCCTCCGGGTGGTTGGCACTGAAGCTTTCTTT.

CDR3 bases: TGTGCCAGCAGCCAAAGCTCGACGAGGCAGGGAAATGGCTACACCTTC. Translation gives CASSQSSTRQGNGYTF. This chain uses TRBV4-2 with TRBJ1-2; D may be TRBD1 (5 bases). The CDR3 covers 16 residues. V gave up 2 bases and J gave up 6 bases, with 19 bases separating them. The germline V gene has CDR1 LGHNA and CDR2 YNFKEQ.

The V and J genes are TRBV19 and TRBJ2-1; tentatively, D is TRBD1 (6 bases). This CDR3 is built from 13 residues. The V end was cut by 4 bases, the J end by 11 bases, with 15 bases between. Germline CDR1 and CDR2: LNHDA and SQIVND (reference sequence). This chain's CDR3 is CASSTEPTGKQFF. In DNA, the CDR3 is TGTGCCAGTAGTACCGAACCAACAGGGAAGCAGTTCTTC.

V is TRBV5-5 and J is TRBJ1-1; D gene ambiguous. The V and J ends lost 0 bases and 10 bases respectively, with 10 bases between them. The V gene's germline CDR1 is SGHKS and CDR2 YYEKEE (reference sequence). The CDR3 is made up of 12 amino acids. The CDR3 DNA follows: TGTGCCAGCAGCTTGGGACGGACGATAGCTTTCTTT. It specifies CASSLGRTIAFF. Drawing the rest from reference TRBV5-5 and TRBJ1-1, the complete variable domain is DAGVTQSPTHLIKTRGQQVTLRCSPISGHKSVSWYQQVLGQGPQFIFQYYEKEERGRGNFPDRFSARQFPNYSSELNVNALLLGDSALYLCASSLGRTIAFFGQGTRLTVV.

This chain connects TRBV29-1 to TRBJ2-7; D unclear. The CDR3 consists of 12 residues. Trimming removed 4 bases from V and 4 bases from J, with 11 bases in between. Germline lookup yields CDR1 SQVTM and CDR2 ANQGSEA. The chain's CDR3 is CSVVRPPYEQYF. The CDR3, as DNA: TGCAGCGTTGTTCGACCGCCATACGAGCAGTACTTC.

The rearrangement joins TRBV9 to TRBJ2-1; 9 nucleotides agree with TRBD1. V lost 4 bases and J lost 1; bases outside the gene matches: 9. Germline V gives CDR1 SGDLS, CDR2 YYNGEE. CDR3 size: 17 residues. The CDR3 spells CASSFGSGTGSYNEQFF. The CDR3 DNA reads TGTGCCAGCAGCTTTGGATCCGGGACAGGGTCCTACAATGAGCAGTTCTTC.

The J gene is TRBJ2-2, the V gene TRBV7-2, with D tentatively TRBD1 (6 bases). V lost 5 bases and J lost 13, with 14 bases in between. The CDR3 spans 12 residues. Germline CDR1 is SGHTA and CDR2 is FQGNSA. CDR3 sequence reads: CASSPSTGGLFF. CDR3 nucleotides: TGTGCCAGCAGCCCGTCGACAGGAGGGCTGTTTTTT. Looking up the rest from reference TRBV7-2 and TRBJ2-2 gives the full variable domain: GAGVSQSPSNKVTEKGKDVELRCDPISGHTALYWYRQSLGQGLEFLIYFQGNSAPDKSGLPSDRFSAERTGGSVSTLTIQRTQQEDSAVYLCASSPSTGGLFFGEGSRLTVL.

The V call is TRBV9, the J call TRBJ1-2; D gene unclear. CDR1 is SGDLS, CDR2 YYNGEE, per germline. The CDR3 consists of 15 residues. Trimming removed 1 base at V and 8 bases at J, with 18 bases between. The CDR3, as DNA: TGTGCCAGCAGCGTATACGAGGAAACACTAAAAGGCTACACCTTC. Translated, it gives CASSVYEETLKGYTF.

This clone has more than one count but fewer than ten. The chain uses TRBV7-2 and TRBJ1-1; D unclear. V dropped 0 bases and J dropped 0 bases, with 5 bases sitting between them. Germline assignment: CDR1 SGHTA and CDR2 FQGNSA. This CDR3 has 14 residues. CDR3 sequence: CASSLAPVNTEAFF. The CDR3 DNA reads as TGTGCCAGCAGCTTAGCGCCGGTGAACACTGAAGCTTTCTTT.